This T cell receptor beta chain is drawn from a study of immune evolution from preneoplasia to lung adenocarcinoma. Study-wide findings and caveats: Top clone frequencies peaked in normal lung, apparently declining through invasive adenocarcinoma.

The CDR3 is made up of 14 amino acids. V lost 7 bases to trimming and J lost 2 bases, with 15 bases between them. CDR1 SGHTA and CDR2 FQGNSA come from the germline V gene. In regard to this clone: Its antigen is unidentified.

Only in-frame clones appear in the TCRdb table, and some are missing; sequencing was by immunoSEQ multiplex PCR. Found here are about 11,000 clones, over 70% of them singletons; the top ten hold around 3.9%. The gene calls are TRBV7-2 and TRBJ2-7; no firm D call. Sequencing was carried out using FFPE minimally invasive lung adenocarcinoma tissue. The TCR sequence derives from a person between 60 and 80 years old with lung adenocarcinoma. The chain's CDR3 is CASNAYDPTYEQYF. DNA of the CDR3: TGTGCCAGCAACGCTTATGACCCCACCTACGAGCAGTACTTC.